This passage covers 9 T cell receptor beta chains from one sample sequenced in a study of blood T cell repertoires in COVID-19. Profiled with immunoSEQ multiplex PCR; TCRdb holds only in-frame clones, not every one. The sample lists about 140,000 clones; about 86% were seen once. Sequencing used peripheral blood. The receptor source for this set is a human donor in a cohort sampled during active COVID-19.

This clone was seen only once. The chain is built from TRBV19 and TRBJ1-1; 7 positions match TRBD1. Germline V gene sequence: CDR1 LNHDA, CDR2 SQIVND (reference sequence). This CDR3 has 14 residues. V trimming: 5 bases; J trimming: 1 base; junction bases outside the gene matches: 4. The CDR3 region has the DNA TGTGCCAGTAGTGTGACAGGGAGGAACACTGAAGCTTTCTTT. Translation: CASSVTGRNTEAFF.

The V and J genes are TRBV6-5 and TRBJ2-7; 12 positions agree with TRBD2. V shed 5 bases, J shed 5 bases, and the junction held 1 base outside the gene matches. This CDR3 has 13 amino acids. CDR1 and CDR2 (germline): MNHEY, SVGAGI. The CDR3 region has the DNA TGTGCCAGCAGTAGGACTAGCGGGGACGAGCAGTACTTC. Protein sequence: CASSRTSGDEQYF.

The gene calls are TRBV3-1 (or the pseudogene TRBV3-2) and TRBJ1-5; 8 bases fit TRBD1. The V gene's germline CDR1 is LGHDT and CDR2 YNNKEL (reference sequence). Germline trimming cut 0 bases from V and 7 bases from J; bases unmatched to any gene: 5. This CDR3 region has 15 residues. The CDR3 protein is CASSQDRGTGQPQHF. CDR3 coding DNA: TGTGCCAGCAGCCAAGATCGGGGGACAGGCCAGCCCCAGCATTTT.

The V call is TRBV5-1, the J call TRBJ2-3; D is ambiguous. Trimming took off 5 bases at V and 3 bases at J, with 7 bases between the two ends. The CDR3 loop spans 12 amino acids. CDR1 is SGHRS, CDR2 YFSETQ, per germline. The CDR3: CASSQETDTQYF. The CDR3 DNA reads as TGCGCCAGCAGTCAGGAAACAGATACGCAGTATTTT. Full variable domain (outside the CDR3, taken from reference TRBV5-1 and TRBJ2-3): KAGVTQTPRYLIKTRGQQVTLSCSPISGHRSVSWYQQTPGQGLQFLFEYFSETQRNKGNFPGRFSGRQFSNSRSEMNVSTLELGDSALYLCASSQETDTQYFGPGTRLTVL.

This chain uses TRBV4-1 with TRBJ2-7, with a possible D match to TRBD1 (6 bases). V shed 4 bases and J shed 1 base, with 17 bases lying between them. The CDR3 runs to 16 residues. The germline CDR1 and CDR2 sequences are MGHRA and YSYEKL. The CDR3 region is CASSRRGQGSSYEQYF. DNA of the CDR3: TGCGCCAGCAGCCGGAGAGGGCAGGGGAGTTCCTACGAGCAGTACTTC.

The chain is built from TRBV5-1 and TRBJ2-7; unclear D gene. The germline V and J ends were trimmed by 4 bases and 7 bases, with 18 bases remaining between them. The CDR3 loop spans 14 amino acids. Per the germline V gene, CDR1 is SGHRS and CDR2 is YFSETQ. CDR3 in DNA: TGCGCCAGCAGCCCGAAAAAGCTGGCGGTTGAGCAGTACTTC. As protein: CASSPKKLAVEQYF.

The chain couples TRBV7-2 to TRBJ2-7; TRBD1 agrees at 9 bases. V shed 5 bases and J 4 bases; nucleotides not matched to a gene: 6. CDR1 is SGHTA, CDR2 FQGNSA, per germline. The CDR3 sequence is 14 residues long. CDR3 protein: CASSLPGQGYEQYF. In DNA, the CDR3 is TGTGCCAGCAGCCTACCGGGACAGGGATACGAGCAGTACTTC. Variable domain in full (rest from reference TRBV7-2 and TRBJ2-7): GAGVSQSPSNKVTEKGKDVELRCDPISGHTALYWYRQSLGQGLEFLIYFQGNSAPDKSGLPSDRFSAERTGGSVSTLTIQRTQQEDSAVYLCASSLPGQGYEQYFGPGTRLTVT.

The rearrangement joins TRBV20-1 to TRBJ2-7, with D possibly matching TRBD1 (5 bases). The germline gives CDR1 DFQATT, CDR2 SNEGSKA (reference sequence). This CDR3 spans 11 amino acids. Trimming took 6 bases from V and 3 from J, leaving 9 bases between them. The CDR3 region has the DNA TGCAGTGCACCGCAGGGCTACGAGCAGTACTTC. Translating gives CSAPQGYEQYF.

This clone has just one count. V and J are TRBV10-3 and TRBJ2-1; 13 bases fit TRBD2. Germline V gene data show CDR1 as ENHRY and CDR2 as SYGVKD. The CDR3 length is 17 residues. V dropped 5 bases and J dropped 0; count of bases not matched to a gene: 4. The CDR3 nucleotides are TGTGCCATCAGTCGACTAGCGGGGGGAAGCTCCTACAATGAGCAGTTCTTC. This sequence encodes CAISRLAGGSSYNEQFF.